A single sample is the source of the 18 T cell receptor beta chains below, sequenced in a study of immune heterogeneity within non-small cell lung tumors. The TCR beta CDR3 region underwent multiplex PCR amplification with 32 V and 13 J primers. TCRdb recomputed calls from the multiplex PCR reads with MiXCR, one row per CDR3 protein. This sample has some 15,000 distinct CDR3 sequences; about a third occur once, and the top ten carry approximately 16%. Template input, which was bulk tumor genomic DNA, totaled roughly 590 ng per sample. During surgery, each primary tumor gave multiple biopsies spaced as far apart as possible. Enrolled individuals presented with untreated, newly diagnosed non-small cell lung cancer and received curative surgery. Sequencing used lung tumor tissue. These TCRs come from a woman in her 50s with non-small cell lung cancer.

In this sample, this clonotype is medium-sized. The V and J genes are TRBV12-5 and TRBJ1-2; D is unclear. The V gene's germline CDR1 is LGHNT and CDR2 FRNRAP. The CDR3 has 13 amino acids. Trimming removed 4 bases at V and 6 bases at J, with 12 bases between. As DNA, the CDR3 is TGTGCTAGTGGTTCCTTACTCGGCAATGGCTACACCTTC. It yields the protein CASGSLLGNGYTF.

This clonotype was observed at least ten times. The chain has TRBV28 and TRBJ2-3; D remains ambiguous. The V gene's germline CDR1 is MDHEN and CDR2 SYDVKM. The CDR3 spans 14 residues. V was cut by 3 bases and J by 1 base, with 8 bases left in between. DNA for the CDR3: TGTGCCAGCAGTTTTATAAGCGGCACAGATACGCAGTATTTT. Translation gives CASSFISGTDTQYF.

This chain links TRBV27 with TRBJ1-1, with D maybe TRBD1 (5 bases). With 2 bases removed from V and 6 bases from J, the gap between germline ends came to 16 bases. The germline V gene encodes CDR1 MNHEY and CDR2 SMNVEV (reference sequence). There are 15 residues in the CDR3. CDR3 DNA sequence: TGTGCCAGCAGTTTACGACCAGGGACGGAGGCTGAAGCTTTCTTT. The encoded protein is CASSLRPGTEAEAFF.

The genes are TRBV11-2 and TRBJ2-3; D is possibly TRBD1 (6 bases). CDR3 length: 14 residues. Germline values: CDR1 SGHAT, CDR2 FQNNGV. V lost 2 bases, J lost 5 bases, and 11 bases lay in between. The CDR3 here is CASSLMGAVDTQYF. The DNA of the CDR3 is TGTGCCAGCAGCTTAATGGGGGCTGTAGATACGCAGTATTTT.

Sample share makes this clonotype medium-sized (0.01 to 0.1%). V and J are TRBV28 and TRBJ1-3; 7 nucleotides line up with TRBD1. Germline assignment: CDR1 MDHEN and CDR2 SYDVKM. This CDR3 is built from 12 residues. Trimming at V came to 8 bases and at J to 5 bases, leaving 3 bases not matched to a gene. CDR3 nucleotide sequence: TGTGCCAGCTACAGGGGACGAAACACCATATATTTT. Residues: CASYRGRNTIYF.

This clonotype is labeled as medium-sized. The chain employs TRBV28 and TRBJ1-5; TRBD1 is a possible D gene (5 bases). This CDR3 is built from 14 residues. Germline CDR1 MDHEN, CDR2 SYDVKM. V lost 6 bases, J lost 3 bases, and 12 bases lay in between. In DNA form, the CDR3 reads TGTGCCAGCAGCTGGGGGGGGTTCAATCAGCCCCAGCATTTT. Amino acid sequence: CASSWGGFNQPQHF.

On this clonotype: The CDR3 carries no conserved terminal phenylalanine or tryptophan, so it likely arises from a read error. It is unclear where the CDR3 begins or ends on the DNA, so no DNA is shown, and the CDR3 is as TCRdb lists it. The chain couples TRBV7-2 to TRBJ2-3; the DNA was not compared with TRBD2, the D call given in the table. Germline-derived CDR1 and CDR2 are SGHTA and FQGNSA. The CDR3 sequence runs 16 residues, both termini included. CDR3 amino acids: CASTLTGASSEQYFGP.

This clonotype was picked up many times. The V and J genes are TRBV5-1 and TRBJ1-1; D is uncertain. There are 15 residues in the CDR3. V dropped 0 bases and J dropped 4 bases, with 13 bases sitting between them. Germline CDR1 and CDR2: SGHRS and YFSETQ. The CDR3 DNA follows: TGCGCCAGCAGCTTGGGGGCGGCACGGACCACTGAAGCTTTCTTT. Translated, it gives CASSLGAARTTEAFF.

This clonotype was seen ten or more times. This sequence joins TRBV2 and TRBJ2-1; weak D call: TRBD1 (6 bases). Trimming took 5 bases from V and 0 from J, leaving 14 bases between them. This CDR3 is built from 16 residues. Germline values: CDR1 SNHLY, CDR2 FYNNEI. DNA of the CDR3: TGTGCCAGCAGTAAGTTACAGGGTAGCTCCTACAATGAGCAGTTCTTC. Translated: CASSKLQGSSYNEQFF.

As for this clonotype: A much larger clone differs from this one at a single base, so this may be a read error. CDR3 DNA: TGTGCCAGCAGCTTAGAGGCCGACTGTTACTACGAGCAGTACTTC. The encoded protein is CASSLEADCYYEQYF. The chain uses TRBV7-6 and TRBJ2-7, with D unresolved. The CDR3 loop spans 15 amino acids. Germline CDR1 reads SGHVS; CDR2 reads FNYEAQ. V was clipped by 1 base and J by 3 bases, with 13 bases between them.

The J gene is TRBJ1-2, the V gene TRBV4-2; the D gene is possibly TRBD1 (5 bases). Germline assignment: CDR1 LGHNA and CDR2 YNFKEQ. V dropped 4 bases and J dropped 2 bases, with 17 bases sitting between them. This CDR3 comprises 16 residues. The CDR3 sequence is CASSPGGIAGNYGYTF. The CDR3 DNA reads TGTGCCAGCAGCCCGGGGGGGATAGCCGGCAACTATGGCTACACCTTC.

This clonotype has a count of ten or more. This rearrangement joins TRBV12-3 or TRBV12-4 to TRBJ2-2; D not certain. The germline V and J ends were trimmed by 5 bases and 1 base, with 8 bases remaining between them. The CDR3 runs 14 residues. The DNA of the CDR3 is TGTGCCAGCAGTGGGCAGATGAACACCGGGGAGCTGTTTTTT. Protein: CASSGQMNTGELFF.

This chain uses TRBV9 with TRBJ2-7; D may match TRBD1 or TRBD2 (7 bases each). Trimming took 4 bases from V and 3 from J, leaving 14 bases between them. The CDR3 runs 14 residues. Germline-derived CDR1 and CDR2 are SGDLS and YYNGEE. The CDR3 sequence: CASSYDREGYEQYF. In nucleotides, the CDR3 is TGTGCCAGCAGCTACGACAGGGAGGGCTACGAGCAGTACTTC.

This clonotype was observed many times. The chain combines TRBV6-2 or TRBV6-3 with TRBJ2-2; TRBD2 aligns across 8 bases. The V and J ends lost 5 bases and 13 bases, in that order; junction bases with no gene match: 9. Per the germline V gene, CDR1 is MNHEY and CDR2 is SVGEGT. This CDR3 comprises 13 residues. DNA for the CDR3: TGTGCCAGCAGTCCACTAGCGGACCCGGGGCTGTTTTTT. This encodes CASSPLADPGLFF.

Many counts were recorded for this clonotype. This sequence joins TRBV5-1 and TRBJ2-5; D unclear. The CDR3 has 14 residues. Germline loops: CDR1 SGHRS, CDR2 YFSETQ. With 2 bases removed from V and 1 base from J, the gap between germline ends came to 9 bases. This CDR3 is CASSFRWAQETQYF. Written as DNA, the CDR3 is TGCGCCAGCAGCTTCCGCTGGGCCCAAGAGACCCAGTACTTC.

The chain joins TRBV6-1 to TRBJ2-5; D ambiguous. V lost 2 bases to trimming and J lost 1 base, with 17 bases between them. The CDR3 is 17 amino acids. Per the germline V gene, CDR1 is MNHNS and CDR2 is SASEGT. CDR3 DNA sequence: TGTGCCAGCAGTGAATATCTTACGCATCGTCCCCAAGAGACCCAGTACTTC. It translates to CASSEYLTHRPQETQYF.

This clonotype is categorized as medium-sized. The chain has TRBV19 and TRBJ1-5; the D is unclear. V was clipped by 3 bases and J by 1 base, with 7 bases between them. The CDR3 loop spans 14 amino acids. Germline CDR1 and CDR2: LNHDA and SQIVND (reference sequence). The CDR3 DNA reads as TGTGCCAGTAGTATCGGCCTAAGCAATCAGCCCCAGCATTTT. Its translation: CASSIGLSNQPQHF.

This clonotype qualifies as medium-sized. The V and J genes are TRBV18 and TRBJ2-1; 14 bases line up with TRBD2. Germline lookup yields CDR1 KGHSH and CDR2 LQKENI. The junction had 6 bases not matched to a gene; V was cut back by 6 bases and J by 8 bases. The CDR3 has 15 amino acids. For the CDR3, the DNA is TGTGCCAGCTCTCGGACTAGCGGGAGGAGGGATGAGCAGTTCTTC. Its translation is CASSRTSGRRDEQFF.